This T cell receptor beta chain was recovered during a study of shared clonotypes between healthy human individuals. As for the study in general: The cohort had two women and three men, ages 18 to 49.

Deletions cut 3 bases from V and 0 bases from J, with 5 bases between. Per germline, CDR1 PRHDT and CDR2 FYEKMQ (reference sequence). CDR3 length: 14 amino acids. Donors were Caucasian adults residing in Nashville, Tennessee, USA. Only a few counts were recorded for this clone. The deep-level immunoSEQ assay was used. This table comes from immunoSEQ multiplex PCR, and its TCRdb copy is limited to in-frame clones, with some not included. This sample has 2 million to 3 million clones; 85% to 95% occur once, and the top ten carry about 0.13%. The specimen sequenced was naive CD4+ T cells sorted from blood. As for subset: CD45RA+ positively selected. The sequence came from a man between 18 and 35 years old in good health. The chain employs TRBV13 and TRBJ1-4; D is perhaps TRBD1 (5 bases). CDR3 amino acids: CASSLTATNEKLFF. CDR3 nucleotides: TGTGCCAGCAGCTTGACAGCAACTAATGAAAAACTGTTTTTT.